What follows are 30 T cell receptor beta chains derived from one specimen sequenced in a study of blood T cell repertoires in COVID-19. Generated by immunoSEQ multiplex PCR, the TCRdb table keeps only in-frame clones and is missing some. The table records some 150,000 clones, approximately 85% of them present only once. Sequencing was performed on peripheral blood. The receptors come from a man between 60 and 75 years old who had recovered from COVID-19.

This clone was recorded only once. The chain joins TRBV7-3 to TRBJ2-1; no reliable D call. This CDR3 is built from 14 residues. Trimming pared 5 bases from V and 1 base from J, leaving 9 bases between. Germline V gene sequence: CDR1 SGHTA, CDR2 FQGTGA. Written as DNA, the CDR3 is TGTGCCAGCAGCCCTAGAGGATCCTACAATGAGCAGTTCTTC. This gives the protein CASSPRGSYNEQFF.

V is TRBV5-8 and J is TRBJ1-6; 9 bases are a match to TRBD1. Germline trimming cut 2 bases from V and 9 bases from J; bases unmatched to any gene: 6. The CDR3 has 15 amino acids. Germline values: CDR1 SGHTS, CDR2 YDEGEE. CDR3 sequence reads: CASSFYRGLFSPLHF. The CDR3 nucleotides are TGTGCCAGCAGCTTCTACAGGGGGCTTTTTTCACCCCTCCACTTT.

The chain uses TRBV7-2 and TRBJ1-6, with D uncertain. The CDR3 is 15 amino acids. The germline V and J ends were trimmed by 2 bases and 9 bases, with 14 bases remaining between them. Germline CDR1 SGHTA, CDR2 FQGNSA. In DNA, the CDR3 is TGTGCCAGCAGCTTAAGACTGCCCGAATTTTCACCCCTCCACTTT. Protein: CASSLRLPEFSPLHF.

CDR3 in DNA: TGTGCCAGCAGTAGGCAAACAGGGTCCACTGAAGCTTTCTTT. It encodes CASSRQTGSTEAFF. The chain couples TRBV6-5 to TRBJ1-1; perhaps TRBD1 as D (6 bases). The CDR3 totals 14 residues. V was pared by 5 bases and J by 4 bases, with 14 bases between. Germline V gene data show CDR1 as MNHEY and CDR2 as SVGAGI.

This clone has a single count. The chain combines TRBV6-5 with TRBJ1-2; a possible D gene is TRBD1 (5 bases). The CDR3 is 13 amino acids. CDR1 MNHEY and CDR2 SVGAGI come from the germline V gene. V was pared by 5 bases and J by 4 bases, with 11 bases between. This CDR3 reads CASSQGLGYGYTF. The CDR3 coding sequence is TGTGCCAGCAGTCAGGGTCTGGGCTATGGCTACACCTTC.

The J gene is TRBJ1-1, the V gene TRBV7-9, with TRBD1 matching 10 bases. The CDR3 is made up of 15 amino acids. Germline-derived CDR1 and CDR2 are SEHNR and FQNEAQ (reference sequence). V trimming: 5 bases; J trimming: 3 bases; junction bases outside the gene matches: 6. This CDR3 reads CASSRQGARDTEAFF. CDR3 in DNA: TGTGCCAGCAGCCGACAGGGGGCTCGGGACACTGAAGCTTTCTTT. Full variable domain (missing parts from reference TRBV7-9 and TRBJ1-1): DTGVSQNPRHKITKRGQNVTFRCDPISEHNRLYWYRQTLGQGPEFLTYFQNEAQLEKSRLLSDRFSAERPKGSFSTLEIQRTEQGDSAMYLCASSRQGARDTEAFFGQGTRLTVV.

The chain joins TRBV30 to TRBJ2-7, with D hard to call. The CDR3 covers 11 residues. The germline gives CDR1 GTSNPN, CDR2 SVGIG (reference sequence). V lost 5 bases, J lost 2 bases, and 7 bases lay in between. The CDR3 DNA is TGTGCCTGGGGCACAGCCTACGAGCAGTACTTC. Protein: CAWGTAYEQYF.

The chain has TRBV12-3 or TRBV12-4 and TRBJ2-1; 7 nucleotides line up with TRBD2. CDR3 length: 12 amino acids. Trimming cost V 6 bases and J 10 bases; bases outside gene matches: 6. The CDR3 reads CASSRGVREQFF. The CDR3 DNA follows: TGTGCCAGCAGCCGGGGGGTTCGGGAGCAGTTCTTC.

V and J are TRBV4-3 and TRBJ2-1, with a possible D match to TRBD1 (5 bases). V was cut by 1 base and J by 5 bases, with 9 bases left in between. The CDR3 runs 14 residues. The germline gives CDR1 LGHNA, CDR2 YSLEER. CDR3 sequence reads: CASSQGPRDNEQFF. The CDR3 region has the DNA TGCGCCAGCAGCCAAGGTCCCAGGGACAATGAGCAGTTCTTC.

CDR3 coding DNA: TGTGCCAGCAGTGAACAGGGGGCGAGCAATCAGCCCCAGCATTTT. Its protein is CASSEQGASNQPQHF. The genes are TRBV2 and TRBJ1-5, with 8 bases aligning to TRBD1. With V trimmed by 2 bases and J by 1 base, 1 base remained unmatched. Germline loops: CDR1 SNHLY, CDR2 FYNNEI. The CDR3 runs 15 residues.

This clone occurred a few times. The chain combines TRBV9 with TRBJ1-1, with D uncertain. CDR1 and CDR2 from the germline V gene are SGDLS and YYNGEE. The CDR3 consists of 17 residues. V shed 3 bases and J shed 0 bases, with 18 bases lying between them. As DNA, the CDR3 is TGTGCCAGCAGCGCACCCCCGAGGCAGCGGGTGAACACTGAAGCTTTCTTT. This codes for CASSAPPRQRVNTEAFF.

This chain links TRBV25-1 with TRBJ2-2; TRBD2 is a possible D gene (5 bases). Trimming cost V 7 bases and J 0 bases, with 12 bases left between them. Germline V gene lookup returns CDR1 MGHDK and CDR2 SYGVNS. This CDR3 has 15 residues. The CDR3 DNA follows: TGTGCCAGCACCGCCGGGATCGCGAACACCGGGGAGCTGTTTTTT. Translation: CASTAGIANTGELFF.

The chain uses TRBV30 and TRBJ1-3; D may be TRBD1 (6 bases). The CDR3 is made up of 17 amino acids. CDR1 and CDR2 from the germline V gene are GTSNPN and SVGIG (reference sequence). Trimming pared 0 bases from V and 0 bases from J, leaving 15 bases between. DNA for the CDR3: TGTGCCTGGAGTGTAGGGGCAGGGGCGATCTCTGGAAACACCATATATTTT. It encodes CAWSVGAGAISGNTIYF.

The chain joins TRBV5-1 to TRBJ2-1; D is perhaps TRBD1 (6 bases). Trimming took 7 bases from V and 3 from J, leaving 20 bases between them. The germline CDR1 and CDR2 sequences are SGHRS and YFSETQ. The CDR3 spans 16 residues. The CDR3, as DNA: TGCGCCAGCGAAAAAGACAGGTCCTTTGGCTACAATGAGCAGTTCTTC. This encodes CASEKDRSFGYNEQFF.

This chain links TRBV14 with TRBJ2-7; TRBD1 might be the D (5 bases). Germline V CDR1 and CDR2: SGHDN, FVKESK. CDR3 size: 14 residues. Between the trimmed V and J ends, which lost 0 bases and 2 bases, there was a span of 8 bases. CDR3 loop: CASSQELGPYEQYF. The CDR3 bases are TGTGCCAGCAGCCAAGAATTGGGGCCCTACGAGCAGTACTTC.

This clone appeared a single time. This CDR3 reads CASSESDRNYEQYF. DNA of the CDR3: TGTGCCAGCAGCGAGTCGGACAGAAACTACGAGCAGTACTTC. The V and J genes are TRBV9 and TRBJ2-7, with D perhaps matching TRBD1 (6 bases). CDR1 and CDR2 (germline): SGDLS, YYNGEE. This CDR3 has 14 residues. Deletions cut 3 bases from V and 3 bases from J, with 13 bases between.

J is TRBJ1-1 and V is TRBV6-5; tentatively, D is TRBD1 (6 bases). Germline CDR1 reads MNHEY; CDR2 reads SVGAGI. This CDR3 is 13 amino acids long. The ends were cut back, 6 bases at V and 3 bases at J, with 11 bases in the middle. The CDR3 DNA reads as TGTGCCAGCAGAACACAGGGTGACACTGAAGCTTTCTTT. Its translation is CASRTQGDTEAFF.

The CDR3 nucleotides are TGCAGTGCTATGACAGTCCTCGGAGCTTTCTTT. Protein sequence: CSAMTVLGAFF. V and J are TRBV20-1 and TRBJ1-1; D may be TRBD1 (5 bases). V shed 4 bases and J shed 10 bases, with 13 bases lying between them. The CDR3 covers 11 residues. From germline, CDR1 is DFQATT and CDR2 SNEGSKA (reference sequence).

The chain uses TRBV27 and TRBJ2-7; 9 nucleotides align to TRBD2. This CDR3 region has 17 residues. The germline CDR1 and CDR2 sequences are MNHEY and SMNVEV (reference sequence). Trimming cost V 5 bases and J 4 bases; bases outside gene matches: 15. CDR3 protein: CASSTWFAGGPRYEQYF. CDR3 in DNA: TGTGCCAGCAGTACCTGGTTTGCGGGGGGGCCACGTTACGAGCAGTACTTC.

The chain recombines TRBV6-1 with TRBJ2-1; 10 positions agree with TRBD1. The CDR3 extends over 15 amino acids. V lost 1 base and J lost 3; bases outside the gene matches: 0. CDR1 and CDR2 (germline): MNHNS, SASEGT. CDR3 DNA: TGTGCCAGCAGTGAAGGGACAGGGGGCTACAATGAGCAGTTCTTC. As protein: CASSEGTGGYNEQFF.

This chain joins TRBV5-1 and TRBJ1-1, with 9 bases aligning to TRBD1. Germline V gene data show CDR1 as SGHRS and CDR2 as YFSETQ. This CDR3 spans 15 amino acids. V lost 4 bases and J lost 3; bases outside the gene matches: 7. CDR3 nucleotide sequence: TGCGCCAGCAGCCACACGGGACAGGGAGACACTGAAGCTTTCTTT. Encoded protein: CASSHTGQGDTEAFF.

The rearrangement joins TRBV10-3 to TRBJ2-3, with 13 nucleotides matching TRBD2. This CDR3 spans 16 amino acids. V was pared by 7 bases and J by 3 bases, with 7 bases of the junction left unmatched. CDR1 ENHRY and CDR2 SYGVKD come from the germline V gene. CDR3 protein: CAITPGLAGWTDTQYF. As DNA, the CDR3 is TGTGCCATCACCCCGGGACTAGCGGGGTGGACAGATACGCAGTATTTT.

The genes are TRBV7-2 and TRBJ2-4; possible D gene TRBD1, 6 bases. Germline lookup yields CDR1 SGHTA and CDR2 FQGNSA. The germline V and J ends were trimmed by 5 bases and 7 bases, with 21 bases remaining between them. The CDR3 sequence is 16 residues long. The CDR3 region is CASSPRGHAVGNIQYF. The CDR3 nucleotides are TGTGCCAGCAGCCCTCGGGGACATGCGGTAGGGAACATTCAGTACTTC. Variable domain in full (rest from reference TRBV7-2 and TRBJ2-4): GAGVSQSPSNKVTEKGKDVELRCDPISGHTALYWYRQSLGQGLEFLIYFQGNSAPDKSGLPSDRFSAERTGGSVSTLTIQRTQQEDSAVYLCASSPRGHAVGNIQYFGAGTRLSVL.

This chain uses TRBV4-3 with TRBJ2-1, with 7 bases aligning to TRBD2. This CDR3 contains 17 residues. Trimming at V came to 4 bases and at J to 7 bases, leaving 16 bases not matched to a gene. Germline loops: CDR1 LGHNA, CDR2 YSLEER. As DNA, the CDR3 is TGCGCCAGCAGCCCCAAGATAGCGGGCCGGCGGGGAAATGAGCAGTTCTTC. Residues: CASSPKIAGRRGNEQFF.

This chain connects TRBV10-3 to TRBJ2-3, with D tentatively TRBD1 (5 bases). CDR3 length equals 13 residues. The V gene's germline CDR1 is ENHRY and CDR2 SYGVKD. The germline V and J ends were trimmed by 9 bases and 1 base, with 11 bases remaining between them. CDR3 DNA sequence: TGTGCCATGGCAGGGATTGGCACAGATACGCAGTATTTT. The encoded protein is CAMAGIGTDTQYF.

The V gene is TRBV7-3, the J gene TRBJ2-2, with 10 bases identical to TRBD1. CDR1 is SGHTA, CDR2 FQGTGA, per germline. The CDR3 loop spans 15 amino acids. Trimming took 6 bases from V and 6 from J; bases not matched to a gene: 7. The CDR3 DNA sequence: TGTGCCAGCAGTACCGGGACAGGGGTTGCCGGGGAGCTGTTTTTT. Translating gives CASSTGTGVAGELFF.

The J gene is TRBJ1-2, the V gene TRBV3-1 (or the pseudogene TRBV3-2); D is unclear. This CDR3 region has 18 residues. Germline-derived CDR1 and CDR2 are LGHDT and YNNKEL (reference sequence). Trimming pared 3 bases from V and 8 bases from J, leaving 28 bases between. CDR3 sequence: CASSHLDWRAERSGGYTF. The CDR3 coding sequence is TGTGCCAGCAGCCATCTCGATTGGAGGGCCGAGAGATCGGGAGGCTACACCTTC.

The chain carries TRBV27 and TRBJ2-5, with 7 nucleotides matching TRBD1. Germline CDR1 is MNHEY and CDR2 is SMNVEV (reference sequence). This CDR3 spans 16 amino acids. The trim removed 5 bases at V and 1 base at J, leaving 10 bases unmatched. The CDR3: CASSPRQGPTQETQYF. The CDR3 coding sequence is TGTGCCAGCAGTCCGCGACAGGGTCCGACCCAAGAGACCCAGTACTTC.

This clone was detected only a few times. This chain joins TRBV4-3 and TRBJ2-2, with 7 bases lining up with TRBD2. Germline values: CDR1 LGHNA, CDR2 YSLEER. The CDR3 has 16 amino acids. The junction had 5 bases not matched to a gene; V was cut back by 3 bases and J by 1 base. In DNA form, the CDR3 reads TGCGCCAGCAGCCACGGCGGGGGAGAGAACACCGGGGAGCTGTTTTTT. Its protein product is CASSHGGGENTGELFF.

A single count supports this clone. The V and J genes are TRBV19 and TRBJ1-5, with D possibly TRBD1 on 6 matching bases. There are 15 residues in the CDR3. Per germline, CDR1 LNHDA and CDR2 SQIVND (reference sequence). Between the trimmed V and J ends, which lost 9 bases and 0 bases, there was a span of 15 bases. DNA of the CDR3: TGTGCCAGCTCCGAGATAGGGGGTAGCAATCAGCCCCAGCATTTT. Translated: CASSEIGGSNQPQHF.